These 17 T cell receptor beta chains were all obtained from the same sample, sequenced in a study of blood T cell repertoires in COVID-19. Profiling relied on immunoSEQ multiplex PCR, and the TCRdb table lists in-frame clones only, not all of them. The sample shows 40,000 to 45,000 clones, under 90% of them seen only once. The specimen was peripheral blood. The receptors here all came from a man aged 45-65 years with active COVID-19.

In its sample, this clone was seen a few times. The chain is built from TRBV2 and TRBJ2-2; D gene ambiguous. V was cut by 7 bases and J by 3 bases, with 9 bases left in between. The germline CDR1 and CDR2 sequences are SNHLY and FYNNEI. The CDR3 totals 13 residues. The CDR3 nucleotides read TGTGCCAGCAATGAGCGCCACACCGGGGAGCTGTTTTTT. Protein sequence: CASNERHTGELFF.

Only one count was recorded for this clone. The chain employs TRBV11-2 and TRBJ1-1, with D perhaps matching TRBD1 (5 bases). The CDR3 has 15 amino acids. V lost 7 bases to trimming and J lost 7 bases, with 22 bases between them. Germline V gives CDR1 SGHAT, CDR2 FQNNGV. CDR3 sequence: CASTPGFGREVEAFF. In nucleotides, the CDR3 is TGTGCCAGCACTCCAGGGTTTGGCAGGGAGGTTGAAGCTTTCTTT.

This clone has only one observation. This chain uses TRBV2 with TRBJ2-7, with 12 bases that match TRBD2. Unmatched junction bases numbered 8, after V lost 4 bases and J lost 4 bases. CDR1 SNHLY and CDR2 FYNNEI come from the germline V gene. This CDR3 is 16 amino acids long. In DNA, the CDR3 is TGTGCCAGCAGTGCCGGGGAGACTAGCGGGAGATACGAGCAGTACTTC. Protein sequence: CASSAGETSGRYEQYF.

The rearrangement links TRBV19 to TRBJ1-5; possible D gene TRBD1, 6 bases. This CDR3 is 15 amino acids long. V dropped 3 bases and J dropped 3 bases, with 12 bases sitting between them. Germline V gene lookup returns CDR1 LNHDA and CDR2 SQIVND (reference sequence). CDR3 protein: CASSIPGHLNQPQHF. CDR3 nucleotides: TGTGCCAGTAGTATCCCGGGACACCTCAATCAGCCCCAGCATTTT. Looking up the rest from reference TRBV19 and TRBJ1-5 gives the full variable domain: DGGITQSPKYLFRKEGQNVTLSCEQNLNHDAMYWYRQDPGQGLRLIYYSQIVNDFQKGDIAEGYSVSREKKESFPLTVTSAQKNPTAFYLCASSIPGHLNQPQHFGDGTRLSIL.

V is TRBV5-5 and J is TRBJ2-5, with 9 bases matching TRBD1. There are 15 residues in the CDR3. Germline V gene sequence: CDR1 SGHKS, CDR2 YYEKEE (reference sequence). The V gene end was trimmed by 4 bases and the J gene end by 2 bases; junction bases not matched to a gene: 6. The CDR3 sequence: CASSSPDRGQETQYF. CDR3 nucleotide sequence: TGTGCCAGCAGCAGTCCGGACAGGGGACAAGAGACCCAGTACTTC. Together with reference TRBV5-5 and TRBJ2-5, the CDR3 gives the full variable domain: DAGVTQSPTHLIKTRGQQVTLRCSPISGHKSVSWYQQVLGQGPQFIFQYYEKEERGRGNFPDRFSARQFPNYSSELNVNALLLGDSALYLCASSSPDRGQETQYFGPGTRLLVL.

The rearrangement joins TRBV29-1 to TRBJ2-7; 7 bases agree with TRBD2. Germline assignment: CDR1 SQVTM and CDR2 ANQGSEA. This CDR3 spans 14 amino acids. Trimming took 0 bases from V and 6 from J; bases not matched to a gene: 8. CDR3 sequence (DNA): TGCAGCGTTGAAGAGGGGGGGATCCACCCCGAGCAGTACTTC. Protein: CSVEEGGIHPEQYF.

In this sample, this clone is medium-sized. V gene TRBV10-1 combines with J gene TRBJ2-7; 11 nucleotides line up with TRBD2. This CDR3 spans 15 amino acids. Trimming cost V 4 bases and J 3 bases; bases outside gene matches: 5. CDR1 WNHNN and CDR2 SYGVQD come from the germline V gene (reference sequence). CDR3 amino acids: CASSGAGTSGYEQYF. The CDR3 coding sequence is TGCGCCAGCAGTGGGGCAGGGACTAGCGGCTACGAGCAGTACTTC.

The rearrangement joins TRBV6-5 to TRBJ1-2; 7 nucleotides line up with TRBD1. J lost 7 bases, V lost 2 bases, and 13 bases had no gene match. The CDR3 extends over 16 amino acids. Germline lookup yields CDR1 MNHEY and CDR2 SVGAGI. The CDR3 protein is CASSYGTTGAAGGYTF. DNA of the CDR3: TGTGCCAGCAGTTACGGCACTACAGGGGCGGCGGGTGGCTACACCTTC.

The chain couples TRBV7-9 to TRBJ2-6; perhaps TRBD1 as D (5 bases). The V gene's germline CDR1 is SEHNR and CDR2 FQNEAQ (reference sequence). The germline V and J ends were trimmed by 5 bases and 2 bases, with 10 bases remaining between them. The CDR3 consists of 15 residues. The DNA of the CDR3 is TGTGCCAGCAGCCCTCTAGGGGCTGGGGCCAACGTCCTGACTTTC. It yields the protein CASSPLGAGANVLTF.

This chain uses TRBV2 with TRBJ2-3; 9 nucleotides match TRBD2. Trimming cost V 6 bases and J 1 base; bases outside gene matches: 5. The CDR3 spans 15 residues. Germline V gene sequence: CDR1 SNHLY, CDR2 FYNNEI. The chain's CDR3 is CASRGTSIGTDTQYF. As DNA, the CDR3 is TGTGCCAGCAGGGGGACTAGCATAGGCACAGATACGCAGTATTTT.

The genes are TRBV4-2 and TRBJ1-3; maybe TRBD1 (6 bases). Between the trimmed V and J ends, which lost 6 bases and 2 bases, there was a span of 17 bases. Per germline, CDR1 LGHNA and CDR2 YNFKEQ. The CDR3 is 16 amino acids. The CDR3 DNA follows: TGTGCCAGCAGTCCTACCCGGTACAGGGCTGGAAACACCATATATTTT. The encoded protein is CASSPTRYRAGNTIYF.

This chain connects TRBV5-8 to TRBJ2-7; 7 positions match TRBD2. The V and J ends lost 6 bases and 0 bases, in that order; junction bases with no gene match: 6. CDR1 and CDR2 (germline): SGHTS, YDEGEE. This CDR3 has 14 amino acids. The CDR3 nucleotides are TGTGCCAGCAACCGGGACTATAGCTCCTACGAGCAGTACTTC. Its protein product is CASNRDYSSYEQYF.

Only one count was recorded for this clone. Other DNA sequences in this sample translate to the same CDR3. This chain connects TRBV27 to TRBJ1-1; a weak D match, TRBD1 (5 bases). Trimming took off 6 bases at V and 0 bases at J, with 8 bases between the two ends. Germline assignment: CDR1 MNHEY and CDR2 SMNVEV (reference sequence). This CDR3 has 13 residues. CDR3 coding DNA: TGTGCCAGCAGGGGGCGCATGAACACTGAAGCTTTCTTT. It specifies CASRGRMNTEAFF.

The chain links TRBV18 to TRBJ1-1; 7 bases are shared with TRBD1. The V gene end was trimmed by 2 bases and the J gene end by 13 bases; junction bases not matched to a gene: 7. CDR1 and CDR2 from the germline V gene are KGHSH and LQKENI. The CDR3 covers 12 residues. The CDR3 protein is CASSPARQGVFF. In DNA, the CDR3 is TGTGCCAGCTCACCAGCAAGACAGGGAGTTTTCTTT. Drawing the rest from reference TRBV18 and TRBJ1-1, the complete variable domain is NAGVMQNPRHLVRRRGQEARLRCSPMKGHSHVYWYRQLPEEGLKFMVYLQKENIIDESGMPKERFSAEFPKEGPSILRIQQVVRGDSAAYFCASSPARQGVFFGQGTRLTVV.

The chain joins TRBV29-1 to TRBJ2-4; maybe TRBD2 (5 bases). The CDR3 consists of 11 residues. Germline V gives CDR1 SQVTM, CDR2 ANQGSEA. V shed 7 bases and J shed 14 bases, with 18 bases lying between them. CDR3 protein: CSALSEGFKYF. CDR3 coding DNA: TGCAGCGCTCTAAGCGAGGGTTTCAAGTACTTC.

The chain uses TRBV4-2 and TRBJ2-6; 12 bases line up with TRBD1. V gave up 3 bases and J gave up 3 bases; unmatched junction bases: 3. The germline V gene encodes CDR1 LGHNA and CDR2 YNFKEQ. This CDR3 region has 17 residues. The CDR3 spells CASSQGQGAHGANVLTF. The CDR3 nucleotides read TGTGCCAGCAGCCAGGGACAGGGGGCGCATGGGGCCAACGTCCTGACTTTC.

The chain couples TRBV23-1 to TRBJ2-2, with D possibly being TRBD1 (5 bases). TRBV23-1 is an ORF for which the function is uncertain. The CDR3 consists of 17 residues. With 0 bases removed from V and 1 base from J, the gap between germline ends came to 12 bases. The CDR3 coding sequence is TGCGCCAGCAGTCAATCTGGGGCAGACCTGAACACCGGGGAGCTGTTTTTT. Its translation is CASSQSGADLNTGELFF.